This T cell receptor beta chain originates from a study of cytomegalovirus exposure and HLA in healthy donors. This clone was counted once. In the PCR, 60 Vbeta and 13 Jbeta primers were used. The protocol was immunoSEQ multiplex PCR, while the TCRdb copy is restricted to in-frame clones and leaves out a portion. The table shows 95,000 to 150,000 clones, with around 80% occurring only once. The sequenced material came from PBMCs. The receptor was isolated from a man in his fifties in good health and CMV-seronegative.

The CDR3 is CASRESNQPQHF. CDR3 bases: TGTGCCAGTAGGGAGAGCAATCAGCCCCAGCATTTT. The genes are TRBV19 and TRBJ1-5; D not resolved. CDR3 length: 12 residues. Germline CDR1 and CDR2: LNHDA and SQIVND (reference sequence). V lost 6 bases, J lost 1 base, and 4 bases lay in between.